The 20 T cell receptor beta chains listed next were all sequenced from one sample in a study of shared clonotypes between healthy human individuals. As defined, naive CD8 cells were CD45RO-negative and positively selected for CCR7, with terminally differentiated effector memory CD45RA+ cells excluded. The method was immunoSEQ multiplex PCR; TCRdb's version includes in-frame clones alone and lacks a portion of them. The sample shows some 2 million clones, roughly 94% of them seen only once. The source material was naive CD8+ T cells sorted from blood. These receptors all come from a man between 18 and 29 years old in good health.

V gene TRBV27 combines with J gene TRBJ2-1; TRBD2 aligns across 10 bases. J lost 6 bases, V lost 2 bases, and 10 bases had no gene match. The CDR3 contains 17 residues. Germline-derived CDR1 and CDR2 are MNHEY and SMNVEV (reference sequence). For the CDR3, the DNA is TGTGCCAGCAGTTTAACGGTCCTAGCGGGAGTCGGCAATGAGCAGTTCTTC. Encoded protein: CASSLTVLAGVGNEQFF.

The V and J genes are TRBV11-3 and TRBJ1-4; D not resolved. Trimming shortened V by 8 bases and J by 5 bases, and 12 bases separated the two germline ends. The CDR3 length is 13 residues. Germline V lookup: CDR1 SGHNT, CDR2 YENEEA. The CDR3 loop reads CASPIGRNEKLFF. Written as DNA, the CDR3 is TGTGCCAGCCCCATAGGGAGGAATGAAAAACTGTTTTTT. The whole variable domain, remainder taken from reference TRBV11-3 and TRBJ1-4, is EAGVVQSPRYKIIEKKQPVAFWCNPISGHNTLYWYLQNLGQGPELLIRYENEEAVDDSQLPKDRFSAERLKGVDSTLKIQPAELGDSAVYLCASPIGRNEKLFFGSGTQLSVL.

V usage is TRBV10-2 and J usage is TRBJ2-1; D not certain. Trimming removed 7 bases at V and 8 bases at J, with 18 bases between. From germline, CDR1 is WSHSY and CDR2 SAAADI. CDR3 size: 14 residues. The CDR3 is CASTRWGHGDEQFF. In DNA, the CDR3 is TGCGCCAGCACCCGATGGGGTCATGGCGATGAGCAGTTCTTC.

V and J are TRBV25-1 and TRBJ1-2; 7 positions agree with TRBD1. V lost 7 bases to trimming and J lost 4 bases; unmatched junction nucleotides: 6. The CDR3 sequence is 13 residues long. Germline assignment: CDR1 MGHDK and CDR2 SYGVNS. The CDR3 DNA sequence: TGTGCCAGCAAGCTCGGGACAGCCTATGGCTACACCTTC. Protein product: CASKLGTAYGYTF.

The rearrangement joins TRBV5-6 to TRBJ2-7; 8 bases align to TRBD1. Trimming removed 4 bases from V and 5 bases from J; junction bases left unmatched: 8. The CDR3 extends over 14 amino acids. Germline V gene lookup returns CDR1 SGHDT and CDR2 YYEEEE. This chain's CDR3 is CASSNGQGWDEQYF. CDR3 DNA: TGTGCCAGCAGCAATGGACAGGGTTGGGACGAGCAGTACTTC.

The chain has TRBV10-3 and TRBJ2-7; the match to TRBD1 covers 7 bases. V lost 8 bases, J lost 0 bases, and 7 bases stayed unmatched. Germline V CDR1 and CDR2: ENHRY, SYGVKD. The length of the CDR3 is 14 residues. The chain's CDR3 is CAIQDRDSSYEQYF. The DNA for the CDR3 is TGTGCCATCCAAGACAGGGACAGCTCCTACGAGCAGTACTTC.

V is TRBV6-1 and J is TRBJ2-1, with 7 bases aligning to TRBD1. The germline gives CDR1 MNHNS, CDR2 SASEGT. The CDR3 extends over 11 amino acids. J gave up 15 bases and V 3 bases, and 5 bases lay outside the gene matches. The CDR3 sequence is CASSETGKLFF. CDR3 nucleotide sequence: TGTGCCAGCAGTGAGACAGGGAAGTTGTTCTTC.

This chain joins TRBV5-6 and TRBJ2-2, with 11 positions matching TRBD2. There are 17 residues in the CDR3. The V segment lost 0 bases and the J segment 2 bases; nucleotides outside the gene matches: 3. From germline, CDR1 is SGHDT and CDR2 YYEEEE. The CDR3 spells CASSLGLAGGNTGELFF. As DNA, the CDR3 is TGTGCCAGCAGCTTGGGGCTAGCGGGAGGCAACACCGGGGAGCTGTTTTTT.

This rearrangement joins TRBV7-9 to TRBJ2-7, with D possibly TRBD2 on 6 matching bases. The length of the CDR3 is 14 residues. Germline-derived CDR1 and CDR2 are SEHNR and FQNEAQ (reference sequence). V dropped 5 bases and J dropped 0 bases, with 11 bases sitting between them. In DNA, the CDR3 is TGTGCCAGCAGCCCGGGAGTCTCCTCCTACGAGCAGTACTTC. It translates to CASSPGVSSYEQYF. Using reference TRBV7-9 and TRBJ2-7 for the parts outside the CDR3, the full variable domain is DTGVSQNPRHKITKRGQNVTFRCDPISEHNRLYWYRQTLGQGPEFLTYFQNEAQLEKSRLLSDRFSAERPKGSFSTLEIQRTEQGDSAMYLCASSPGVSSYEQYFGPGTRLTVT.

This chain links TRBV28 with TRBJ2-7; 9 bases agree with TRBD1. The germline V gene has CDR1 MDHEN and CDR2 SYDVKM. This CDR3 comprises 15 residues. V trimming: 2 bases; J trimming: 3 bases; junction bases outside the gene matches: 5. The CDR3 bases are TGTGCCAGCAGTTTAGAGGGACAGGGACACTACGAGCAGTACTTC. Amino acids: CASSLEGQGHYEQYF.

The chain recombines TRBV30 with TRBJ2-5, with TRBD2 identical over 15 bases. The CDR3 has 17 amino acids. Trimming removed 3 bases from V and 4 bases from J; junction bases left unmatched: 9. Germline V CDR1 and CDR2: GTSNPN, SVGIG (reference sequence). DNA of the CDR3: TGTGCCTGGAGCAGCGGACTAGCGGGGGGGCCGGGAGAGACCCAGTACTTC. Translating it yields CAWSSGLAGGPGETQYF.

The chain couples TRBV7-3 to TRBJ2-7; maybe TRBD2 (7 bases). Germline values: CDR1 SGHTA, CDR2 FQGTGA. This CDR3 is built from 15 residues. Trimming left V 2 bases short and J 2 bases short, with 13 bases between. The DNA of the CDR3 is TGTGCCAGCAGCTTAGGGGGGGCGTCGACCTACGAGCAGTACTTC. It translates to CASSLGGASTYEQYF.

The chain joins TRBV30 to TRBJ1-1, with 7 bases matching TRBD1. CDR3 size: 15 residues. CDR1 is GTSNPN, CDR2 SVGIG, per germline (reference sequence). V was clipped by 0 bases and J by 7 bases; unmatched bases: 11. The CDR3 spells CAWSVTGVGASEAFF. The CDR3 bases are TGTGCCTGGAGTGTAACAGGGGTCGGGGCTAGTGAAGCTTTCTTT.

This chain links TRBV7-9 with TRBJ2-1; D ambiguous. This CDR3 region has 16 residues. Germline V gene data show CDR1 as SEHNR and CDR2 as FQNEAQ (reference sequence). With 1 base removed from V and 9 bases from J, the gap between germline ends came to 19 bases. The CDR3 coding sequence is TGTGCCAGCAGCTTAGGATTCGGCGCGGCGAAAAGTGAGCAGTTCTTC. Translation: CASSLGFGAAKSEQFF.

This clone has a single count. V gene TRBV4-1 combines with J gene TRBJ1-5; tentative D call: TRBD1 (6 bases). V dropped 0 bases and J dropped 3 bases, with 18 bases sitting between them. In germline, CDR1 is MGHRA, CDR2 YSYEKL. This CDR3 has 18 residues. The CDR3 sequence is CASSQEVAAWGANQPQHF. DNA for the CDR3: TGCGCCAGCAGCCAAGAGGTTGCGGCTTGGGGGGCCAATCAGCCCCAGCATTTT.

The V gene is TRBV13, the J gene TRBJ1-2, with a tentative D call TRBD1 (5 bases). CDR3 length: 15 amino acids. Germline CDR1 reads PRHDT; CDR2 reads FYEKMQ (reference sequence). The ends were cut back, 4 bases at V and 8 bases at J, with 20 bases in the middle. The CDR3 coding sequence is TGTGCCAGCAGCTCAGAGAGTCGGGGACTTTTGGGCTACACCTTC. Its translation is CASSSESRGLLGYTF.

The gene calls are TRBV9 and TRBJ2-7, with TRBD2 matching over 10 bases. J was trimmed by 7 bases and V by 0 bases; bases with no gene match: 10. Germline loops: CDR1 SGDLS, CDR2 YYNGEE. The CDR3 is 16 amino acids. The CDR3 reads CASSVEVSGRYGEQYF. In nucleotides, the CDR3 is TGTGCCAGCAGCGTAGAGGTTAGCGGGAGGTACGGGGAGCAGTACTTC. Variable domain in full (rest from reference TRBV9 and TRBJ2-7): DSGVTQTPKHLITATGQRVTLRCSPRSGDLSVYWYQQSLDQGLQFLIQYYNGEERAKGNILERFSAQQFPDLHSELNLSSLELGDSALYFCASSVEVSGRYGEQYFGPGTRLTVT.

The chain couples TRBV5-6 to TRBJ2-7, with 8 nucleotides matching TRBD1. CDR3 size: 14 residues. V lost 4 bases, J lost 3 bases, and 6 bases stayed unmatched. Germline V gene data show CDR1 as SGHDT and CDR2 as YYEEEE. CDR3 residues: CASSTGQAIYEQYF. Written as DNA, the CDR3 is TGTGCCAGCAGCACGGGACAGGCCATCTACGAGCAGTACTTC.

This clone has only one observation. The V call is TRBV2, the J call TRBJ1-2, with D possibly matching TRBD1 (5 bases). V lost 2 bases and J 0 bases, leaving 10 bases between the germline ends. CDR1 SNHLY and CDR2 FYNNEI come from the germline V gene. This CDR3 comprises 15 residues. CDR3 bases: TGTGCCAGCAGTGAAAGCAGGGCGTCTAACTATGGCTACACCTTC. Its translation: CASSESRASNYGYTF.

This clone has just one count. DNA of the CDR3: TGTGCCAGCAGCTTAGGCCTCCAGGGGGAAATCTACGGCTACACCTTC. Translating it yields CASSLGLQGEIYGYTF. This sequence joins TRBV7-9 and TRBJ1-2; 7 bases match TRBD1. The CDR3 has 16 residues. Unmatched junction bases numbered 13, after V lost 1 base and J lost 8 bases. Germline V gives CDR1 SEHNR, CDR2 FQNEAQ (reference sequence).